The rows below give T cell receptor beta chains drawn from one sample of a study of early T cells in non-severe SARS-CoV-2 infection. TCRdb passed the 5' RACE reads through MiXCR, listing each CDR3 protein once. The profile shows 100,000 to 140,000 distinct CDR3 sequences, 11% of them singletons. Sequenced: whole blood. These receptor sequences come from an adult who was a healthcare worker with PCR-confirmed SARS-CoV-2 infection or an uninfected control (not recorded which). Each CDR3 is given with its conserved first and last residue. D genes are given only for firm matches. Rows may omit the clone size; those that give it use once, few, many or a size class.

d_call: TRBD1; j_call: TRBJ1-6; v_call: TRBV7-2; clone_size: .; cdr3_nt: TGTGCCAGCAGCCGACGACAGGGGGCTCGTTCATCCCTCCACTTT; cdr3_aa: CASSRRQGARSSLHF
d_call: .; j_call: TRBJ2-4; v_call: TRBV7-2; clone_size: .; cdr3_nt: TGTGCCAGCAGCTTAGGCGCGGTAGCGAGTCTCGTCATTCAGTACTTC; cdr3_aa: CASSLGAVASLVIQYF
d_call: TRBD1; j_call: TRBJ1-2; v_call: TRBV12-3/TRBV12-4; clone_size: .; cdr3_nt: TGTGCCAGCACAGGACAGGGTGACTATGGCTACACCTTC; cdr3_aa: CASTGQGDYGYTF
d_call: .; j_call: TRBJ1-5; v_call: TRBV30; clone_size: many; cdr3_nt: TGTGCCTGGAGTCCCGGGCTCAATCAGCCCCAGCATTTT; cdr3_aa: CAWSPGLNQPQHF
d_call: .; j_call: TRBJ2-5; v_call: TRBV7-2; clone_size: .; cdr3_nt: TGTGCCAGCAGCTTAGCCCCCAGTTTCCAGACCCAGTACTTC; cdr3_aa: CASSLAPSFQTQYF
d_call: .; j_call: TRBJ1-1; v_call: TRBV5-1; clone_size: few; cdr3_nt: TGCGCCAGCAGCTTGGGCGTGGAAACAGCTGAAGCTTTCTTT; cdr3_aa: CASSLGVETAEAFF
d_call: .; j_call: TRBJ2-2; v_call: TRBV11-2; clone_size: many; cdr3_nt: TGTGCCAGCAGAGCGGACAGAAACACCGGGGAGCTGTTTTTT; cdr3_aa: CASRADRNTGELFF
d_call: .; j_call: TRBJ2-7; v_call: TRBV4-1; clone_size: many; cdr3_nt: TGCGCCAGCAGCCTTAGCAGTACCTCTTACGAGCAGTACTTC; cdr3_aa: CASSLSSTSYEQYF
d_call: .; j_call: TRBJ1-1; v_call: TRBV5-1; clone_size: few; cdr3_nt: TGCGCCAGCAGCTCACCGGGTCTCCAAACTGAAGCTTTCTTT; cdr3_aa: CASSSPGLQTEAFF
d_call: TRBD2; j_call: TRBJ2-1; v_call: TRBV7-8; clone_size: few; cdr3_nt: TGTGCCAGCAGCTTATTCGCGGGAGGAGGGAATGAGCAGTTCTTC; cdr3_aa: CASSLFAGGGNEQFF
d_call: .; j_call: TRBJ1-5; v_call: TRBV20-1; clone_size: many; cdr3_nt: TGCAGTGCTAGTTCCCTTTATCAGCCCCAGCATTTT; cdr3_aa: CSASSLYQPQHF
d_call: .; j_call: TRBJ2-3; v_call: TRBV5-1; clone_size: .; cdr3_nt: TGCGCCACCACAGTAGACCCCGGCCCCACAGATACGCAGTATTTT; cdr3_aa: CATTVDPGPTDTQYF
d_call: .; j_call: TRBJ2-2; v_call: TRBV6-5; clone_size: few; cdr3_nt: TGTGCCAGCAGTGCCGAAGAGGGGAGCAGTGTCACCGGGGAGCTGTTTTTT; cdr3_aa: CASSAEEGSSVTGELFF
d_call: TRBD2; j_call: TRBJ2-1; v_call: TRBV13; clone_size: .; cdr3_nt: TGTGCCAGCAGCTTAGTCATGACTAGCGGGTTGTCAGAGCAGTTCTTC; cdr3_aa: CASSLVMTSGLSEQFF
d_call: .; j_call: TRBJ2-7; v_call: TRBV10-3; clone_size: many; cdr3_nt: TGTGCCATCAGTGAGTCGCTCGGGCAGCACTACGAGCAGTACTTC; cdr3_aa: CAISESLGQHYEQYF
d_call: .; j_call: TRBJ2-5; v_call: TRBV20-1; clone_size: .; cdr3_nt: TGCAGTGCTCAACGTTACCGCCGGCCCGAGACCCAGTACTTC; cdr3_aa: CSAQRYRRPETQYF
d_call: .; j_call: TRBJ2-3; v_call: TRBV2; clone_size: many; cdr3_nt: TGTGCCAGCCCGACTCACTCCGGGTCGATAGATACGCAGTATTTT; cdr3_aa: CASPTHSGSIDTQYF
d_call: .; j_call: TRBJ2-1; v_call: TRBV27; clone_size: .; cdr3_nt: TGTGCCAGCGGGGGCCAGAAGTGGGCTGATAGTGAGCAGTTCTTC; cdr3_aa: CASGGQKWADSEQFF
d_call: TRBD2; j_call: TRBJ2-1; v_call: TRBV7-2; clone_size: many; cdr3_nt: TGTGCCAGCAGCTTGCGGACTAGCGGGAGTTATGAGCAGTTCTTC; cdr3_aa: CASSLRTSGSYEQFF
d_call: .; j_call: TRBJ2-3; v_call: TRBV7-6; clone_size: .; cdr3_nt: TGTGCCAGCAGCTTAGTGGCCAGAGACACAGATACGCAGTATTTT; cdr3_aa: CASSLVARDTDTQYF
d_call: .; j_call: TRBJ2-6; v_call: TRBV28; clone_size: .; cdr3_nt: TGTGCCACTCTCAGGGTGGCTGGGGCCAACGTCCTGACTTTC; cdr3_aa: CATLRVAGANVLTF
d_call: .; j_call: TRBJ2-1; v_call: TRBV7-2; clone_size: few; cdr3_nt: TGTGCCAGCAGCTTAGGGACTCTCAATGAGCAGTTCTTC; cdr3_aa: CASSLGTLNEQFF
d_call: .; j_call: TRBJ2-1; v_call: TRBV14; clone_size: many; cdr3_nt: TGTGCCAGCAGCCAAACAGGCAATGAGCAGTTCTTC; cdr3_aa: CASSQTGNEQFF
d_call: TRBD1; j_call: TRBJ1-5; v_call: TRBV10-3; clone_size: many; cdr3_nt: TGTGCCATCAGTGAGGCTACCGGGACAGGTTATCAGCCCCAGCATTTT; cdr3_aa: CAISEATGTGYQPQHF
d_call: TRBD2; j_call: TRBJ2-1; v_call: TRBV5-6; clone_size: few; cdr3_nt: TGTGCCAGCAGCCGTTTAAAATTCGCGGGGGGTGAGTTCTTC; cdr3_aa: CASSRLKFAGGEFF
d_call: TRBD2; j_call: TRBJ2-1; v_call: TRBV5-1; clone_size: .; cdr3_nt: TGCGCCAGCAGCTTTAGCGGGAGGGTCGATGAGCAGTTCTTC; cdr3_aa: CASSFSGRVDEQFF
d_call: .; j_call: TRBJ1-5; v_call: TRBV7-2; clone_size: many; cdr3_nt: TGTGCCAGCAGCTTAGCGGACTATAGCAATCAGCCCCAGCATTTT; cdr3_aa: CASSLADYSNQPQHF
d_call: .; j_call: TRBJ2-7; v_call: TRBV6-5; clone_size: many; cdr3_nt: TGTGCCAGCAGTTACTATGGGGACGGCTCTTACGAGCAGTACTTC; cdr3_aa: CASSYYGDGSYEQYF
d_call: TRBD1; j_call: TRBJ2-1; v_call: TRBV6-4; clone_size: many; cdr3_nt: TGTGCCAGCAGCCCTGACAGGGTGGGGGCTGATGAGCAGTTCTTC; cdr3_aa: CASSPDRVGADEQFF
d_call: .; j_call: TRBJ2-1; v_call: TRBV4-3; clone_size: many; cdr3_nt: TGCGCCAGCAGCCTAAGCTGGGACTCCCATGTCGATGAGCAGTTCTTC; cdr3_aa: CASSLSWDSHVDEQFF
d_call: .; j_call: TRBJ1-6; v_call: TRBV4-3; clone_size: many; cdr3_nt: TGCGCCAGCAGCCAAGAACCCCCAAGTAGTTCCTATAATTCACCCCTCCACTTT; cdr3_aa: CASSQEPPSSSYNSPLHF
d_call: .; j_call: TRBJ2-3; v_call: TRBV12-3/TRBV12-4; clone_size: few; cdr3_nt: TGTGCCAGCAGTTCGGCCGTGGCAGATACGCAGTATTTT; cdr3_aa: CASSSAVADTQYF
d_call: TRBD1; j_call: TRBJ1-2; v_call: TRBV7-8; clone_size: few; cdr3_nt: TGTGCCAGCAGCTTAGCTCGGACAGGGACGGTATTTTATGGCTACACCTTC; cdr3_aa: CASSLARTGTVFYGYTF
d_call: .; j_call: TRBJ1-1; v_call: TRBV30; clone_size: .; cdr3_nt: TGTGCCTGGGAGCGGGACCGTCGAGCTTTCTTT; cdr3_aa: CAWERDRRAFF
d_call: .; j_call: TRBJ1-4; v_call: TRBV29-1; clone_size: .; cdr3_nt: TGCAGCGCCGCCAGGGGCGATGAAAAACTGTTTTTT; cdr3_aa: CSAARGDEKLFF
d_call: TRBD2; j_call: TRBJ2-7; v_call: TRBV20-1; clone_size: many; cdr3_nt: TGCAGTGCCGGGACTACCTTCTACGAGCAGTACTTC; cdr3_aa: CSAGTTFYEQYF
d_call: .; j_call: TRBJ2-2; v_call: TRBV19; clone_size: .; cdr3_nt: TGTGCCAGTAGTCAGGGTATAGAGACCGGGGAGCTGTTTTTT; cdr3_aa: CASSQGIETGELFF
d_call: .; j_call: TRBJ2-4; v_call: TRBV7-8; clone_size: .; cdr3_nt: TGTGCCAGCAGCTTCCTACCCTTCCGGGGCCGGGATTCAAAAAACATTCAGTACTTC; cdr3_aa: CASSFLPFRGRDSKNIQYF
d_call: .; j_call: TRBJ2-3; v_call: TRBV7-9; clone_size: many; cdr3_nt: TGTGCCAGCAGCTTAGGAGCCCGAGATACGCAGTATTTT; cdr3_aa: CASSLGARDTQYF
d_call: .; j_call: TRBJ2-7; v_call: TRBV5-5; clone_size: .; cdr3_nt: TGTGCCAGCAGCCTGGGTGAGACTCAGGGCGAGCAGTACTTC; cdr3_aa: CASSLGETQGEQYF
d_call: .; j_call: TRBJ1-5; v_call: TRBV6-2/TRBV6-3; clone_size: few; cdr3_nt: TGTGCCAGCAGTCCCCGGGACGTACGGGTTACGAATCAGCCCCAGCATTTT; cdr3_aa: CASSPRDVRVTNQPQHF
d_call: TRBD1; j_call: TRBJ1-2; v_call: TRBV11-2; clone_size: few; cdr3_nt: TGTGCCAGCAGCCCAGGACAGGGCACTGGCTACACCTTC; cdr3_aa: CASSPGQGTGYTF
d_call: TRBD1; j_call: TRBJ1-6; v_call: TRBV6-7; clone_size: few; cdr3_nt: TGTGCCAGGCCGGGACAGGGAGTAAGTTCACCCCTCCACTTT; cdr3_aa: CARPGQGVSSPLHF
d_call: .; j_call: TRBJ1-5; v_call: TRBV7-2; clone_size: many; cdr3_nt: TGTGCCAGCAGCTTAGACTTCCAGCCCCAGCATTTT; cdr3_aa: CASSLDFQPQHF
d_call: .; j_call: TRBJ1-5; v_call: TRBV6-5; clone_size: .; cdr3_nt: TGTGCCAGCGGCCGGGGGGTGAGACAGCCCCAGCATTTT; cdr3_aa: CASGRGVRQPQHF
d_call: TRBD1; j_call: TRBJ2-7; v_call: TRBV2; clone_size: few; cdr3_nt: TGTGCCAGCAGTGTACAGGGGTACGAGCAGTACTTC; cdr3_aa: CASSVQGYEQYF
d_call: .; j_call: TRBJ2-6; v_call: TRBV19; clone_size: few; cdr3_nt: TGTGCCAGTAGTTGGAGGGATGGGGCCAACGTCCTGACTTTC; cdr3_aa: CASSWRDGANVLTF
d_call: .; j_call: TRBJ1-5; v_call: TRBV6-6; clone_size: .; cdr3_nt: TGTGCCAGTTACTACGGCGGAAGCAATCAGCCCCAGCATTTT; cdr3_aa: CASYYGGSNQPQHF
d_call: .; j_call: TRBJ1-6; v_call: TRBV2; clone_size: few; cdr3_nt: TGTGCCAACACCGATCACCGGGGGGCCCTCGGCAATTCACCCCTCCACTTT; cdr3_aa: CANTDHRGALGNSPLHF
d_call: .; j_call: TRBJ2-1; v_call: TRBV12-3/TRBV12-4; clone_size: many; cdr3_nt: TGTGCCAGCAGTAAAGGGAATGAGCAGTTCTTC; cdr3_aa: CASSKGNEQFF
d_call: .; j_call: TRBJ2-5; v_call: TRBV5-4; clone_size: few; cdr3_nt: TGTGCCAGCAGCTCGGGACTCCTGGTCGAGACCCAGTACTTC; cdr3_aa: CASSSGLLVETQYF
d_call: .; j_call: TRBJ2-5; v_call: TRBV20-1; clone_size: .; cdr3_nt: TGCAGTGCTTACAGGGTGGGCCAAGAGACCCAGTACTTC; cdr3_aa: CSAYRVGQETQYF